This T cell receptor beta chain was captured in a study of vaccination effects on CD4 cells after COVID-19. Study-wide background: The ViraFEST assay expanded antigen-specific CD4+ T cells with viral peptide pools before sequencing. Of the BNT162b2 and mRNA-1273 vaccines, participants received two doses of one or the other. Study-level results: Marked clonal contraction of both clone types appeared late after vaccination.

Having been cultured for ten to eleven days, the cells underwent CD4+ T cell isolation. Assay used: immunoSEQ multiplex PCR; TCRdb lists only in-frame clones, some missing. The table has 50,000 to 75,000 clones, around three quarters seen once. V was cut by 6 bases and J by 3 bases, with 12 bases left in between. The length of the CDR3 is 12 residues. Germline V lookup: CDR1 SQVTM, CDR2 ANQGSEA. Note on this clone: Its target is not known.

The clonotype comes from a human donor who received a COVID-19 vaccine. This sample comprised CD4+ T cells from PBMCs cultured without peptide, obtained before COVID-19 vaccination. The rearrangement joins TRBV29-1 to TRBJ2-7, with D hard to call. This CDR3 is CSVPKHFYEQYV. The CDR3 DNA reads as TGCAGCGTCCCAAAACATTTCTACGAGCAGTACGTC.